These 30 T cell receptor beta chains were sequenced from one sample in a study of control samples from healthy donors and cancer patients. Only in-frame clones appear in the TCRdb table, and some are missing; sequencing was by immunoSEQ multiplex PCR. The data contain some 21,000 clones, approximately 89% of them singletons. The sequencing sample was made of PBMCs. These receptors all stem from a man aged 60 to 75 with head and neck cancer.

This clone has just one count. This rearrangement joins TRBV27 to TRBJ2-5; no definite D call. The V gene lost 2 bases and the J gene lost 1 base, with 14 bases spanning the gap. Germline CDR1 reads MNHEY; CDR2 reads SMNVEV (reference sequence). The CDR3 has 16 residues. Written as DNA, the CDR3 is TGTGCCAGCAGTTTAATAGGGCTTGCGAGCCAAGAGACCCAGTACTTC. Residues: CASSLIGLASQETQYF.

This CDR3 is CASSAGGADTGELFF. The CDR3, as DNA: TGTGCCAGCAGCGCGGGGGGGGCCGACACCGGGGAGCTGTTTTTT. The chain employs TRBV7-3 and TRBJ2-2; 9 bases line up with TRBD2. Germline values: CDR1 SGHTA, CDR2 FQGTGA. V lost 5 bases to trimming and J lost 3 bases; unmatched junction nucleotides: 4. The CDR3 is made up of 15 amino acids. The full variable domain, in which reference TRBV7-3 and TRBJ2-2 provide the parts outside the CDR3, is GAGVSQTPSNKVTEKGKYVELRCDPISGHTALYWYRQSLGQGPEFLIYFQGTGAADDSGLPNDRFFAVRPEGSVSTLKIQRTERGDSAVYLCASSAGGADTGELFFGEGSRLTVL.

The V and J genes are TRBV2 and TRBJ2-5; D is possibly TRBD1 or TRBD2 (5 bases each). Germline-derived CDR1 and CDR2 are SNHLY and FYNNEI. The CDR3 has 15 residues. The ends were cut back, 7 bases at V and 4 bases at J, with 19 bases in the middle. The CDR3 spells CASTTGHRRRETQYF. The CDR3 DNA is TGTGCCAGCACCACGGGGCACCGGCGGCGAGAGACCCAGTACTTC. The entire variable domain, with the rest obtained from reference TRBV2 and TRBJ2-5, is as follows: EPEVTQTPSHQVTQMGQEVILRCVPISNHLYFYWYRQILGQKVEFLVSFYNNEISEKSEIFDDQFSVERPDGSNFTLKIRSTKLEDSAMYFCASTTGHRRRETQYFGPGTRLLVL.

This chain links TRBV5-4 with TRBJ2-3; TRBD1 matches 9 bases. Germline V lookup: CDR1 SGHNT, CDR2 YYREEE (reference sequence). The CDR3 is 11 amino acids. The V segment lost 3 bases and the J segment 14 bases; nucleotides outside the gene matches: 4. In DNA, the CDR3 is TGTGCCAGCAGCTCGGGACAGGGTCGGTATTTT. This sequence encodes CASSSGQGRYF.

The V and J genes are TRBV21-1 and TRBJ1-1. TRBV21-1 is listed as a pseudogene. The CDR3 sequence is 20 residues long. CDR3 in amino acids: CASINSSGEGRGGANTEAFF. The CDR3 nucleotides read TGTGCCAGCATCAACTCAAGTGGGGAGGGGCGGGGCGGGGCGAACACTGAAGCTTTCTTT.

This chain uses TRBV19 with TRBJ2-2; D is perhaps TRBD2 (5 bases). The germline gives CDR1 LNHDA, CDR2 SQIVND (reference sequence). The CDR3 has 14 amino acids. V was clipped by 6 bases and J by 3 bases, with 11 bases between them. As DNA, the CDR3 is TGTGCCAGTAGAACCGGACTTCACACCGGGGAGCTGTTTTTT. It yields the protein CASRTGLHTGELFF.

This clone was found a few times. V usage is TRBV5-8 and J usage is TRBJ2-7; 9 bases align to TRBD1. CDR3 length: 13 residues. With 5 bases clipped from V and 8 bases from J, the junction kept 8 bases outside the gene matches. Per the germline V gene, CDR1 is SGHTS and CDR2 is YDEGEE. The CDR3 reads CASSLQGAFKQYF. The CDR3 bases are TGTGCCAGCAGTTTACAGGGGGCTTTCAAGCAGTACTTC.

J is TRBJ2-5 and V is TRBV11-1; D is unclear. Trimming removed 3 bases at V and 5 bases at J, with 4 bases between. The length of the CDR3 is 11 residues. CDR1 SGHAT and CDR2 FQDESV come from the germline V gene (reference sequence). The CDR3 loop is CASSLSETQYF. The CDR3 DNA follows: TGTGCCAGCAGCTTGAGTGAGACCCAGTACTTC.

This clone was detected only a few times. V usage is TRBV7-2 and J usage is TRBJ2-7; weak D call: TRBD1 (5 bases). CDR1 SGHTA and CDR2 FQGNSA come from the germline V gene. V lost 3 bases and J lost 3, with 9 bases in between. This CDR3 comprises 13 residues. The CDR3 bases are TGTGCCAGCAGCTTTACCCAGGGCTACGAGCAGTACGTC. This encodes CASSFTQGYEQYV.

J is TRBJ2-7 and V is TRBV27; weak D call: TRBD1 (6 bases). CDR3 length equals 12 residues. Trimming cost V 3 bases and J 5 bases, with 8 bases left between them. The germline V gene has CDR1 MNHEY and CDR2 SMNVEV (reference sequence). This CDR3 is CASSFQGNEQYF. The CDR3 nucleotides are TGTGCCAGCAGTTTTCAGGGGAACGAGCAGTACTTC.

The J gene is TRBJ2-3, the V gene TRBV6-5, with D possibly matching TRBD2 (6 bases). Germline values: CDR1 MNHEY, CDR2 SVGAGI. This CDR3 has 15 residues. V was cut by 8 bases and J by 2 bases, with 17 bases left in between. Written as DNA, the CDR3 is TGTGCCAGCGTTCTCATCGGGGGACCCACAGATACGCAGTATTTT. It yields the protein CASVLIGGPTDTQYF.

J is TRBJ1-5 and V is TRBV2; 10 bases map to TRBD1. V shed 6 bases, J shed 4 bases, and the junction held 3 bases outside the gene matches. The CDR3 consists of 14 residues. Germline CDR1 SNHLY, CDR2 FYNNEI. The CDR3 DNA is TGTGCCAGCAGCCAGGGACAGGGGAATCAGCCCCAGCATTTT. Protein sequence: CASSQGQGNQPQHF.

The gene calls are TRBV7-8 and TRBJ1-3; D gene uncertain. Trimming took off 4 bases at V and 0 bases at J, with 10 bases between the two ends. Germline V gives CDR1 SGHVS, CDR2 FQNEAQ. This CDR3 is built from 15 residues. DNA of the CDR3: TGTGCCAGCAGCTCCCCGCTGGACTCTGGAAACACCATATATTTT. Protein sequence: CASSSPLDSGNTIYF.

The genes are TRBV15 and TRBJ1-1; D may be TRBD1 (6 bases). There are 14 residues in the CDR3. V lost 1 base and J 5 bases, leaving 11 bases between the germline ends. The germline CDR1 and CDR2 sequences are LNHNV and YYDKDF (reference sequence). For the CDR3, the DNA is TGTGCCACCAGCAGAGGACAGGCGGGGACTGAAGCTTTCTTT. Amino acid sequence: CATSRGQAGTEAFF.

This rearrangement joins TRBV7-3 to TRBJ2-1; D is possibly TRBD2 (6 bases). This CDR3 is built from 15 residues. The V gene's germline CDR1 is SGHTA and CDR2 FQGTGA. V was trimmed by 2 bases and J by 1 base, leaving 9 bases between them. CDR3 amino acids: CASSLSGVSYNEQFF. CDR3 nucleotides: TGTGCCAGCAGCTTATCGGGAGTTTCCTACAATGAGCAGTTCTTC.

The chain has TRBV5-1 and TRBJ1-1, with D perhaps TRBD1 (5 bases). Trimming took off 0 bases at V and 5 bases at J, with 17 bases between the two ends. Germline-derived CDR1 and CDR2 are SGHRS and YFSETQ. This CDR3 comprises 16 residues. CDR3 in amino acids: CASSLAREGFGTEAFF. The CDR3, as DNA: TGCGCCAGCAGCTTGGCCAGGGAGGGATTCGGGACTGAAGCTTTCTTT.

This chain uses TRBV7-8 with TRBJ1-1, with a weak D call TRBD1 (5 bases). The CDR3 loop spans 14 amino acids. Trimming took off 5 bases at V and 4 bases at J, with 14 bases between the two ends. Germline values: CDR1 SGHVS, CDR2 FQNEAQ. The CDR3: CASSQYRIGTEAFF. The CDR3 DNA sequence: TGTGCCAGCAGCCAGTACAGGATTGGCACTGAAGCTTTCTTT.

The chain combines TRBV3-1 (or the pseudogene TRBV3-2) with TRBJ2-5; 8 bases fit TRBD2. Germline V gene data show CDR1 as LGHDT and CDR2 as YNNKEL (reference sequence). This CDR3 region has 16 residues. After removal of 0 bases from V and 3 bases from J, the junction contained 6 bases not matched to a gene. The CDR3 here is CASSQDRAAGEETQYF. CDR3 nucleotide sequence: TGTGCCAGCAGCCAAGATAGGGCAGCGGGGGAAGAGACCCAGTACTTC.

The table lists this clone with a few counts. This chain joins TRBV2 and TRBJ1-6, with D possibly matching TRBD1 (5 bases). Trimming left V 3 bases short and J 9 bases short, with 9 bases between. This CDR3 contains 13 residues. Germline assignment: CDR1 SNHLY and CDR2 FYNNEI. The CDR3 nucleotides read TGTGCCAGCAGTGAGGATGGGGGTTCACCCCTCCACTTT. Protein: CASSEDGGSPLHF.

CDR3 residues: CASSLVGTGASDTQYF. The CDR3 DNA follows: TGCGCCAGCAGCTTGGTTGGGACAGGGGCGTCAGATACGCAGTATTTT. This rearrangement joins TRBV5-1 to TRBJ2-3; 10 bases are a match to TRBD1. J was trimmed by 4 bases and V by 0 bases; bases with no gene match: 5. This CDR3 has 16 residues. The germline CDR1 and CDR2 sequences are SGHRS and YFSETQ.

The genes are TRBV7-3 and TRBJ1-1; D call uncertain. V was cut by 0 bases and J by 4 bases, with 6 bases left in between. Germline V gene data show CDR1 as SGHTA and CDR2 as FQGTGA. The CDR3 spans 13 residues. The CDR3: CASSLTGGTEAFF. Written as DNA, the CDR3 is TGTGCCAGCAGCTTAACGGGCGGCACTGAAGCTTTCTTT.

A remark on this clone: An end of the junction differs from the germline gene, which may be a read error. The chain is built from TRBV13 and TRBJ1-3; D ambiguous. Germline values: CDR1 PRHDT, CDR2 FYEKMQ (reference sequence). The CDR3 length is 14 residues. The CDR3 nucleotides read TGTTCCAGCAGCTTAGTAACGGCTGGAAACACCATATATTTT. Translating it yields CSSSLVTAGNTIYF.

The genes are TRBV18 and TRBJ2-7; D unresolved. Germline CDR1 reads KGHSH; CDR2 reads LQKENI. V was pared by 6 bases and J by 4 bases, with 13 bases between. The CDR3 length is 13 residues. This CDR3 reads CASSEGQIYEQYF. The CDR3 nucleotides are TGTGCCAGCTCCGAAGGTCAGATTTACGAGCAGTACTTC.

There are a few counts of this clone. The chain employs TRBV19 and TRBJ1-1; a weak D match, TRBD1 (6 bases). V dropped 5 bases and J dropped 1 base, with 14 bases sitting between them. The CDR3 totals 15 residues. CDR1 is LNHDA, CDR2 SQIVND, per germline (reference sequence). CDR3 DNA: TGTGCCAGTAGTTCCCATGGAGGGGGGAACACTGAAGCTTTCTTT. Translation: CASSSHGGGNTEAFF. The complete variable domain, with remaining parts taken from reference TRBV19 and TRBJ1-1, reads DGGITQSPKYLFRKEGQNVTLSCEQNLNHDAMYWYRQDPGQGLRLIYYSQIVNDFQKGDIAEGYSVSREKKESFPLTVTSAQKNPTAFYLCASSSHGGGNTEAFFGQGTRLTVV.

Details on this clone: Additional DNA sequences in this sample encode the identical CDR3. V gene TRBV18 combines with J gene TRBJ2-3; D unresolved. V lost 3 bases and J lost 4, with 2 bases in between. The CDR3 consists of 11 residues. CDR1 KGHSH and CDR2 LQKENI come from the germline V gene. The CDR3 loop reads CASSPSDTQYF. CDR3 coding DNA: TGTGCCAGCTCACCCTCAGATACGCAGTATTTT.

This rearrangement joins TRBV5-1 to TRBJ1-4; D not resolved. CDR1 and CDR2 from the germline V gene are SGHRS and YFSETQ. The CDR3 consists of 13 residues. Trimming shortened V by 4 bases and J by 8 bases, and 12 bases separated the two germline ends. The CDR3: CASSPAPNEKLFF. The DNA of the CDR3 is TGCGCCAGCAGCCCCGCCCCCAACGAAAAACTGTTTTTT.

This clone was seen just once. V usage is TRBV30 and J usage is TRBJ2-1; possibly TRBD1 for D (6 bases). V lost 2 bases and J 6 bases, leaving 11 bases between the germline ends. Germline CDR1 GTSNPN, CDR2 SVGIG (reference sequence). The CDR3 spans 13 residues. The CDR3 DNA reads TGTGCCTGGAGTTCTGACAGGACCAATGAGCAGTTCTTC. This codes for CAWSSDRTNEQFF.

The chain joins TRBV2 to TRBJ1-1; 7 bases align to TRBD1. The germline V gene encodes CDR1 SNHLY and CDR2 FYNNEI. V dropped 7 bases and J dropped 1; count of bases not matched to a gene: 3. This CDR3 has 13 amino acids. The CDR3 reads CASKGGWNTEAFF. DNA of the CDR3: TGTGCCAGCAAAGGGGGCTGGAACACTGAAGCTTTCTTT.

The chain employs TRBV2 and TRBJ1-4, with D possibly matching TRBD1 (6 bases). V gave up 5 bases and J gave up 5 bases, with 18 bases separating them. The CDR3 has 16 residues. Germline V lookup: CDR1 SNHLY, CDR2 FYNNEI. In nucleotides, the CDR3 is TGTGCCAGCAGTCTTACCAGGGGCGGGAGGAATGAAAAACTGTTTTTT. Encoded protein: CASSLTRGGRNEKLFF.

This sequence joins TRBV15 and TRBJ2-7; 7 bases match TRBD1. The CDR3 extends over 15 amino acids. The J segment lost 2 bases and the V segment lost 0 bases, leaving 4 bases of the junction unmatched. Germline CDR1 and CDR2: LNHNV and YYDKDF (reference sequence). CDR3 amino acids: CATSRERQGAYEQYF. The CDR3 DNA reads TGTGCCACCAGCAGAGAGAGACAGGGAGCCTACGAGCAGTACTTC.